Here is one T cell receptor beta chain with its context. Its antigen is as yet unknown. TCRdb's table, derived via immunoSEQ multiplex PCR, lists solely in-frame clones and lacks some. This table holds under 250,000 clones, 90% to 95% found once. These data are taken from a study of T cell responses to AZD1222 COVID-19 vaccine. Study observations and caveats: Donors were largely white British and mainly female; clonal diversity was possibly underestimated. Only 5 or 6 individuals given AZD1222 were seropositive at baseline. Spike-specific TCR repertoires showed rising breadth and depth after two AZD1222 doses.

Germline values: CDR1 SGHTA, CDR2 FQGTGA. The CDR3 extends over 13 amino acids. Deletions cut 2 bases from V and 4 bases from J, with 6 bases between. This sequence was found in an adult in good health. The material was peripheral blood, obtained on day 0 of MenACWY control vaccination. This rearrangement joins TRBV7-3 to TRBJ1-5; D is unclear. The CDR3 region has the DNA TGTGCCAGCAGCTTAGGAGAGAATCAGCCCCAGCATTTT. Translated: CASSLGENQPQHF.